Shown below are 10 T cell receptor beta chains from a single sample sequenced in a study of beta chain features in type 1 diabetes. Every isolated RNA sample was fully reverse transcribed, so sequencing captured expressed TCRB transcripts. Using immunoSEQ multiplex PCR, the repertoire was profiled, and TCRdb retains in-frame clones only, with some absent. The sample has 160,000 or so clones, roughly 9.1% seen once. The sample comprised central memory CD4+ T cells from blood. Source of these receptors: a woman aged 18-35 years in good health.

A few counts support this clone. The V call is TRBV30, the J call TRBJ1-2, with D unclear. This CDR3 spans 12 amino acids. The V gene's germline CDR1 is GTSNPN and CDR2 SVGIG (reference sequence). The V and J ends lost 3 bases and 5 bases respectively, with 10 bases between them. CDR3: CAWRGLPYGYTF. The CDR3 DNA sequence: TGTGCCTGGAGGGGCCTACCTTATGGCTACACCTTC.

This chain's CDR3 is CASSRSQANEKLFF. Here the CDR3 DNA reads TGTGCCAGCAGTCGCTCGCAGGCTAATGAAAAACTGTTTTTT. The chain employs TRBV25-1 and TRBJ1-4; D gene ambiguous. The germline V gene encodes CDR1 MGHDK and CDR2 SYGVNS. The CDR3 has 14 residues. The germline V and J ends were trimmed by 5 bases and 3 bases, with 10 bases remaining between them.

This clone has more than one count but fewer than ten. The CDR3 sequence: CASLPLQALGTEAFF. The CDR3 DNA reads as TGTGCCAGCCTCCCGTTGCAGGCTTTGGGTACTGAAGCTTTCTTT. The chain links TRBV6-6 to TRBJ1-1; D ambiguous. The CDR3 has 15 residues. The germline V and J ends were trimmed by 8 bases and 5 bases, with 21 bases remaining between them. Germline V CDR1 and CDR2: MNHNY, SVGAGI (reference sequence).

This chain connects TRBV7-6 to TRBJ1-2, with D tentatively TRBD1 (5 bases). The V gene's germline CDR1 is SGHVS and CDR2 FNYEAQ. The V end was cut by 0 bases, the J end by 7 bases, with 15 bases between. The CDR3 extends over 15 amino acids. For the CDR3, the DNA is TGTGCCAGCAGCTTAGCTCAGGGAGGATCGGGTGGCTACACCTTC. Translation gives CASSLAQGGSGGYTF.

The rearrangement uses TRBV5-1 and TRBJ2-7; 12 nucleotides align to TRBD2. Germline V gene data show CDR1 as SGHRS and CDR2 as YFSETQ. CDR3 length: 15 amino acids. V dropped 2 bases and J dropped 7; count of bases not matched to a gene: 7. CDR3 bases: TGCGCCAGCAGCTTAAGACTAGCGGGAGATGTTGAGCAGTACTTC. Translating gives CASSLRLAGDVEQYF.

The chain uses TRBV7-2 and TRBJ1-4; TRBD1 matches 7 bases. This CDR3 is built from 13 residues. With 6 bases clipped from V and 7 bases from J, the junction kept 5 bases outside the gene matches. The V gene's germline CDR1 is SGHTA and CDR2 FQGNSA. The CDR3: CASRRGLGEKLFF. In nucleotides, the CDR3 is TGTGCCAGCAGAAGGGGGCTAGGTGAAAAACTGTTTTTT.

This chain links TRBV7-9 with TRBJ2-2, with D unclear. The CDR3 runs 13 residues. Germline assignment: CDR1 SEHNR and CDR2 FQNEAQ (reference sequence). V lost 5 bases, J lost 7 bases, and 11 bases lay in between. CDR3 residues: CASSPPVGGELFF. Here the CDR3 DNA reads TGTGCCAGCAGCCCACCCGTCGGCGGGGAGCTGTTTTTT.

This clone came up many times. The chain recombines TRBV30 with TRBJ2-1; D is perhaps TRBD2 (6 bases). The CDR3 consists of 14 residues. V was shortened by 4 bases and J by 3 bases, with 13 bases between the two germline ends. Germline CDR1 reads GTSNPN; CDR2 reads SVGIG (reference sequence). CDR3 DNA sequence: TGTGCCTGGAAAATACTAGCAGGCTACAATGAGCAGTTCTTC. Its protein product is CAWKILAGYNEQFF.

The rearrangement joins TRBV7-2 to TRBJ1-1, with a tentative D call TRBD1 (5 bases). This CDR3 spans 15 amino acids. The germline CDR1 and CDR2 sequences are SGHTA and FQGNSA. V gave up 5 bases and J gave up 1 base, with 14 bases separating them. The CDR3 DNA is TGTGCCAGCAGCCCCCCTTGGGGCCCGAACACTGAAGCTTTCTTT. It codes for CASSPPWGPNTEAFF.

This clone has only a few counts. V usage is TRBV7-9 and J usage is TRBJ2-2, with D tentatively TRBD2 (5 bases). CDR1 SEHNR and CDR2 FQNEAQ come from the germline V gene (reference sequence). V was pared by 2 bases and J by 0 bases, with 7 bases between. This CDR3 has 15 residues. In nucleotides, the CDR3 is TGTGCCAGCAGCTTACCCGGGACGAACACCGGGGAGCTGTTTTTT. Translating gives CASSLPGTNTGELFF.